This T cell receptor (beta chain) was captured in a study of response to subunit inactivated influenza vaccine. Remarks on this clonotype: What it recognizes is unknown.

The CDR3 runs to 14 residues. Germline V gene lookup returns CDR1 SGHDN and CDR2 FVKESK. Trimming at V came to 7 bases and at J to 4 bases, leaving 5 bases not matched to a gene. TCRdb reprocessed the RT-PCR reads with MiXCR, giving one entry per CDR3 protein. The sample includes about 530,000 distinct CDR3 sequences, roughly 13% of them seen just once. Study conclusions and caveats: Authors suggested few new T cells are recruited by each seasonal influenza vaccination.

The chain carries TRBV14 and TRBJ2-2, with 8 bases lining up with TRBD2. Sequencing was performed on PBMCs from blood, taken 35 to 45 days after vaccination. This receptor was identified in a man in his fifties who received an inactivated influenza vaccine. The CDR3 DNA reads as TGTGCCAGCACCTTAAGCGGGAGCACCGGGGAGCTGTTTTTT. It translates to CASTLSGSTGELFF.